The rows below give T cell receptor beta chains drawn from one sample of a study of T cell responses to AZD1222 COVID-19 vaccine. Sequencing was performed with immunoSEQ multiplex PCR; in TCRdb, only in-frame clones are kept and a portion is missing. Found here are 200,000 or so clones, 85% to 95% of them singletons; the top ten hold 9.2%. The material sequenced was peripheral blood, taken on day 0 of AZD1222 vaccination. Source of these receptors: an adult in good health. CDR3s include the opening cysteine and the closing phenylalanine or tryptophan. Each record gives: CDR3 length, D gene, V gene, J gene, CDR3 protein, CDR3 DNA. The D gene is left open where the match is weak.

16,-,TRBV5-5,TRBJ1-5,CASSLGQLGSNQPQHF,TGTGCCAGCAGCTTGGGGCAGCTTGGGAGCAATCAGCCCCAGCATTTT
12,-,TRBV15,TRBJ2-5,CATSTPGETQYF,TGTGCCACCAGCACCCCGGGAGAGACCCAGTACTTC
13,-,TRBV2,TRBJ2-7,CASSERPGDVHYF,TGTGCCAGCAGTGAACGACCGGGGGATGTGCACTACTTC
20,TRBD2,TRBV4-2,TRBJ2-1,CASSQEILTSGSSSYNEQFF,TGTGCCAGCAGCCAAGAAATTCTGACTAGCGGGTCGAGCTCCTACAATGAGCAGTTCTTC
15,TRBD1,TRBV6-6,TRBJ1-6,CASSPGTGSNSPLHF,TGTGCCAGCAGCCCTGGGACAGGGAGTAATTCACCCCTCCACTTT
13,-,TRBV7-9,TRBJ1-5,CASSFGSNQPQHF,TGTGCCAGCAGCTTTGGGAGCAATCAGCCCCAGCATTTT
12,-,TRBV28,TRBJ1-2,CASSHGPYGYTF,TGTGCCAGCAGTCACGGACCCTATGGCTACACCTTC
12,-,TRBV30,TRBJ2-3,CAWSVGPDTQYF,TGTGCCTGGAGTGTCGGGCCAGATACGCAGTATTTT
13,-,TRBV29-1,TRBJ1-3,CSVGHSSGNTIYF,TGCAGCGTTGGTCACAGTTCAGGAAACACCATATATTTT
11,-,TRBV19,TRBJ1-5,CASTGKASQHF,TGTGCCAGTACGGGCAAGGCGTCCCAGCATTTT